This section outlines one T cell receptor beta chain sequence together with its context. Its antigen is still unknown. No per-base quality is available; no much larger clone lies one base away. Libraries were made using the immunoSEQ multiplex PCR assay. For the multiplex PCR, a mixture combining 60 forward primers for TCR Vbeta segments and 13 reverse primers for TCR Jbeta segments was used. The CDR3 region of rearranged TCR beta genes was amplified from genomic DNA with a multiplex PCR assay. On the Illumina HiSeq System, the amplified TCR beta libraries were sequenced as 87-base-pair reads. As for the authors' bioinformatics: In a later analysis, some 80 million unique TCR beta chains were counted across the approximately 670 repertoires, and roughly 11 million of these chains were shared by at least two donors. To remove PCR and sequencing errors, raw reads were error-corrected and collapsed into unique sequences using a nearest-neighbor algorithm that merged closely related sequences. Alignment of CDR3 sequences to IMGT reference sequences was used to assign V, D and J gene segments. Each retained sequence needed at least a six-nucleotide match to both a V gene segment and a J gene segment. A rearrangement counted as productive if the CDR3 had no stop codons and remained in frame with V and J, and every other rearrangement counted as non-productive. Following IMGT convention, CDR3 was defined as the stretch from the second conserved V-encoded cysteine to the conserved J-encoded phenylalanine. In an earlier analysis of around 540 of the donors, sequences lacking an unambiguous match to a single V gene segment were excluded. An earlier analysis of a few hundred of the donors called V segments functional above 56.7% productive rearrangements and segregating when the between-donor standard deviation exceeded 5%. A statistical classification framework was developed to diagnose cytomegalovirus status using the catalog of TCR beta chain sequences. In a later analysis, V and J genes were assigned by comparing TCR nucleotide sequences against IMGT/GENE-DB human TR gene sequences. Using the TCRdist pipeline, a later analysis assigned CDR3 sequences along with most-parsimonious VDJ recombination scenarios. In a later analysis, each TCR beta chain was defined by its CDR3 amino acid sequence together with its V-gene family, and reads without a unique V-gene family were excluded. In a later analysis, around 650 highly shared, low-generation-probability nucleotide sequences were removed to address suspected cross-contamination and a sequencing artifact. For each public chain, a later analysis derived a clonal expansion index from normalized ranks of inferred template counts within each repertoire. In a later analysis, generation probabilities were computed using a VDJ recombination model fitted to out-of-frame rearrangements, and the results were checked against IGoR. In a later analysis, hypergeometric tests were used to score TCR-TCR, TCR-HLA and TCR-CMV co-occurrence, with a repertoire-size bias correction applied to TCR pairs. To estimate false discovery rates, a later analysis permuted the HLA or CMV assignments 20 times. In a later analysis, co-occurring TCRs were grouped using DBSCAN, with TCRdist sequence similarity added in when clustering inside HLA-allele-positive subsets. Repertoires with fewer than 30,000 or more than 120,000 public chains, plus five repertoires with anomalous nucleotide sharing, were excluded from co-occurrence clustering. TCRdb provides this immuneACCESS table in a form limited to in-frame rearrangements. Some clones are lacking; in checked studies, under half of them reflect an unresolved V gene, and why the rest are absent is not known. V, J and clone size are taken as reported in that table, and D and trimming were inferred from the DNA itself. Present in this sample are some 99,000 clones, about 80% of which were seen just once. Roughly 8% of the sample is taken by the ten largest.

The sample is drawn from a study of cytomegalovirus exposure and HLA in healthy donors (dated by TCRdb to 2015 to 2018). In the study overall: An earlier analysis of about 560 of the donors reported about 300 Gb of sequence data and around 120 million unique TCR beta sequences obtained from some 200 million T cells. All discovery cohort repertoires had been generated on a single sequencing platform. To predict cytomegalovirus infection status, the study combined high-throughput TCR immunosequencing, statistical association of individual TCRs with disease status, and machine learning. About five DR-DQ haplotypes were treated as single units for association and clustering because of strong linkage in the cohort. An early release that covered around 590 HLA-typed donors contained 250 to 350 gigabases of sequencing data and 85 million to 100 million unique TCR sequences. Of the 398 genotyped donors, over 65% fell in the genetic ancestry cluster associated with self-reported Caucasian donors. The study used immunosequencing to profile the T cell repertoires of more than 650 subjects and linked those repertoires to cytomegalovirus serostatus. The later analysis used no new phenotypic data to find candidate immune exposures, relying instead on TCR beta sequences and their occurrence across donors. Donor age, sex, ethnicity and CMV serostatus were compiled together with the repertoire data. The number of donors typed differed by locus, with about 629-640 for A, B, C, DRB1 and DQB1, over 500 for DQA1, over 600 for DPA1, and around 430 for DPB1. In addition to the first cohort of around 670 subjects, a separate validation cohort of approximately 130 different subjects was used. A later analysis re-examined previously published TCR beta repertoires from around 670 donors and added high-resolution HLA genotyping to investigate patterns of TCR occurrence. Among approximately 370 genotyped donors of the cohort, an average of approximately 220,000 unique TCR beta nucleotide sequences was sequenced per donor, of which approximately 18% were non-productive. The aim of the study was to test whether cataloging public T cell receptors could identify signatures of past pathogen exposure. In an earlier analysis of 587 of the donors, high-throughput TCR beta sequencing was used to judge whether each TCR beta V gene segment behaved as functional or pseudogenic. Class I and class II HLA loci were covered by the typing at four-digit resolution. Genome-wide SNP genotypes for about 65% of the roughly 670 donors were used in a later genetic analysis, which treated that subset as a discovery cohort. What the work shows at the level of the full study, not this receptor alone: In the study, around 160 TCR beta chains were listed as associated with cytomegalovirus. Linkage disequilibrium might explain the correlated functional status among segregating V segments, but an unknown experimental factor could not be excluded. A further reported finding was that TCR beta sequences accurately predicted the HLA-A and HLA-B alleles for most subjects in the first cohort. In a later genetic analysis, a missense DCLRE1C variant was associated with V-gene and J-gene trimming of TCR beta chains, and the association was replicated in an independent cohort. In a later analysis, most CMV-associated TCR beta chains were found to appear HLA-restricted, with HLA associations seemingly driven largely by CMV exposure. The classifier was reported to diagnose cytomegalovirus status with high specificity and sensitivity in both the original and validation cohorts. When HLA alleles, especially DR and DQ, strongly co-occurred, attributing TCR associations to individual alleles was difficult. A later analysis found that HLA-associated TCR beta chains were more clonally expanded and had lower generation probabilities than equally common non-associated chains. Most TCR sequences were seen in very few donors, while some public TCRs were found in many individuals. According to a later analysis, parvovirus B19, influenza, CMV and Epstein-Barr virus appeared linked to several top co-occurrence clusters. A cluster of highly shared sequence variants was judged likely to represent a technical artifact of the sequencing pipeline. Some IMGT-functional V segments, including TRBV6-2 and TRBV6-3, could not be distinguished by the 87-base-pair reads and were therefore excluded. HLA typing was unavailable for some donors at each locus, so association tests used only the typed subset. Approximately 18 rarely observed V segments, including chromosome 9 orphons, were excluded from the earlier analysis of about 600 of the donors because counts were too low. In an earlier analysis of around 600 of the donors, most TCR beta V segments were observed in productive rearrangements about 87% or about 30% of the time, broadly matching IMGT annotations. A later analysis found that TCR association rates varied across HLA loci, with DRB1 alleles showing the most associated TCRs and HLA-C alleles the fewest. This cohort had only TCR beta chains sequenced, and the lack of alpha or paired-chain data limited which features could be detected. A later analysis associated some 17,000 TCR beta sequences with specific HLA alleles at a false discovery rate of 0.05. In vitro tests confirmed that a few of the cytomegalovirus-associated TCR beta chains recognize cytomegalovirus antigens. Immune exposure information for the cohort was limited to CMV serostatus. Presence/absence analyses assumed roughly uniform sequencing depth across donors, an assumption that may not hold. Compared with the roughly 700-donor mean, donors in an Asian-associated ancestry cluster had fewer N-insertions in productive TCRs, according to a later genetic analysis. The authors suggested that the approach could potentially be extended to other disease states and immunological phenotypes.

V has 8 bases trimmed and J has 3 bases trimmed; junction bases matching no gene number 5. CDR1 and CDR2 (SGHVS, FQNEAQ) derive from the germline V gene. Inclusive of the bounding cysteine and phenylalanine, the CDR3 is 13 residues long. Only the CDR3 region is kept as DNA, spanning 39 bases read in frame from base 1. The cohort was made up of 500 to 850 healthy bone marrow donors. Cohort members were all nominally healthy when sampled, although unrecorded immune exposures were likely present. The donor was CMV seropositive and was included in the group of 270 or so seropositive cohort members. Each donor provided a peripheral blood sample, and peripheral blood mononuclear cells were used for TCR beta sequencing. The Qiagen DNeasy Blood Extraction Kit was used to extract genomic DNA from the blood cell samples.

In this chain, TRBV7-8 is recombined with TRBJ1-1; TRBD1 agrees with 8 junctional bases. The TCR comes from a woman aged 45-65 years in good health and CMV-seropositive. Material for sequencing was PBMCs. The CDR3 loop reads CASSWDRYTEAFF. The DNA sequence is TGTGCCAGCTCCTGGGACAGGTACACTGAAGCTTTCTTT.